This T cell receptor beta chain is drawn from a study of shared clonotypes between healthy human individuals. Study-wide findings and caveats: Relative to their counterparts shared across all four donors, non-shared clonotypes exhibited diminished generation probabilities. Blood was the sole source, and tissue repertoires probably differ.

Germline-derived CDR1 and CDR2 are LNHDA and SQIVND (reference sequence). V trimming: 5 bases; J trimming: 3 bases; junction bases outside the gene matches: 7. This CDR3 is built from 16 residues. Sequencing was performed with immunoSEQ multiplex PCR; in TCRdb, only in-frame clones are kept and a portion is missing. This sample has 550,000 to 850,000 clones, with 72% found just once. Notes on this clone: The target antigen is unknown.

The sequenced sample was memory CD4+ T cells sorted from blood. Subset noted: CD45RA-negative fraction. The chain carries TRBV19 and TRBJ2-7; 13 bases align to TRBD2. The clonotype was recovered from a woman under 40 in good health. CDR3 DNA sequence: TGTGCCAGTAGTCCTTATGGGACTAGCGGGAACTACGAGCAGTACTTC. Amino acids: CASSPYGTSGNYEQYF.